These T cell receptor beta chains were read from a single sample in a study of T cell repertoires in cytomegalovirus infection. Their cognate antigens are unknown. TCRdb recomputed calls from the reads with MiXCR, one row per CDR3 protein. The repertoire holds around 130,000 distinct CDR3 sequences, with around 25% as singletons. The specimen was PBMCs, sequenced either directly or after in vitro stimulation (not recorded which). Receptors were obtained from a human donor in good health (CMV status not recorded). Some clones in this sample may be carry-over from other donors' samples. The CDR3 runs from the conserved cysteine through the conserved F or W. D genes are given only for firm matches. Some rows have no size entry. The others give once, few or many, or a class for an expanded clone.

clone_size d_call cdr3_length j_call v_call cdr3_aa cdr3_nt
NA NA 14 TRBJ2-1 TRBV20-1 CSARPGESYAQQFF TGCAGTGCTAGACCAGGGGAGTCCTACGCACAGCAGTTCTTC
few TRBD1 17 TRBJ1-4 TRBV6-1 CASSGQGRRWSNEKLFF TGTGCCAGCAGCGGACAGGGGAGGAGGTGGTCTAATGAAAAACTGTTTTTT
NA NA 15 TRBJ1-5 TRBV12-3/TRBV12-4 CASSLRGADNQPQHF TGTGCCAGCAGTTTACGGGGAGCGGATAATCAGCCCCAGCATTTT
NA NA 15 TRBJ2-4 TRBV28 CASSLWSGGGNIQYF TGTGCCAGCAGTTTATGGTCTGGGGGTGGAAACATTCAGTACTTC
NA NA 15 TRBJ1-3 TRBV7-2 CASSLGGGGGNTIYF TGTGCCAGCAGCTTAGGGGGAGGGGGTGGAAACACCATATATTTT
NA NA 15 TRBJ1-4 TRBV28 CASSTTYRGQEKLFF TGTGCCAGCAGTACCACATACAGAGGACAGGAAAAACTGTTTTTT
few NA 12 TRBJ2-1 TRBV7-2 CASSLRLNIQFF TGTGCCAGCAGCTTAAGGCTAAATATACAGTTCTTC
few NA 13 TRBJ2-7 TRBV28 CASRPGQTYEQYF TGTGCCAGCAGACCCGGACAGACCTACGAGCAGTACTTC
once TRBD2 18 TRBJ2-2 TRBV11-2 CASSTPPGLAVRGGELFF TGTGCCAGCAGCACCCCGCCGGGACTAGCGGTGCGAGGAGGGGAGCTGTTTTTT
few NA 17 TRBJ2-7 TRBV3-1 CASSRPPEDRSSYEQYF TGTGCCAGCAGCCGTCCCCCAGAGGACAGATCTTCCTACGAGCAGTACTTC
NA TRBD1 13 TRBJ1-5 TRBV7-2 CACEQDRGQPQHF TGTGCCTGCGAGCAAGACAGGGGCCAGCCCCAGCATTTT
few TRBD2 16 TRBJ2-1 TRBV7-2 CASSLGLAGGHDEQFF TGTGCCAGCAGCTTAGGGTTAGCGGGAGGGCACGATGAGCAGTTCTTC
few NA 16 TRBJ2-3 TRBV27 CASSLGTGLRTDTQYF TGTGCCAGCAGTTTAGGAACGGGACTTCGCACAGATACGCAGTATTTT
NA NA 13 TRBJ2-1 TRBV7-9 CASSAPGGYEQFF TGTGCCAGCAGCGCCCCAGGGGGGTATGAGCAGTTCTTC
NA NA 13 TRBJ1-1 TRBV6-1 CASSQVENTEAFF TGTGCCAGCAGTCAGGTGGAGAACACTGAAGCTTTCTTT